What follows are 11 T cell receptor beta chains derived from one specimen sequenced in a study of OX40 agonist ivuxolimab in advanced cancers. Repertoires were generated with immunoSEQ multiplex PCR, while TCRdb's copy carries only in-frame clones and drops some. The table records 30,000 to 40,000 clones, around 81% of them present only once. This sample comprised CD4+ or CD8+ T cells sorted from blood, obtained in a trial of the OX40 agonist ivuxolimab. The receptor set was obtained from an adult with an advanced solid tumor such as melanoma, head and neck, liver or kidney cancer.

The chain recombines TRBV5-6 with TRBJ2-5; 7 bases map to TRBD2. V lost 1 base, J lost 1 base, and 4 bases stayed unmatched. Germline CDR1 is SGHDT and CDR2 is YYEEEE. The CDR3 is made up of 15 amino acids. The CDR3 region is CASSLKGGGQETQYF. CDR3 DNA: TGTGCCAGCAGCTTGAAGGGCGGGGGCCAAGAGACCCAGTACTTC.

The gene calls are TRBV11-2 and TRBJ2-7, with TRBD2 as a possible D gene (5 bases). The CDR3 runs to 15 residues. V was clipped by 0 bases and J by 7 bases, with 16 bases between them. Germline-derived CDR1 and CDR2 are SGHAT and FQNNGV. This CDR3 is CASSLDWTEVREQYF. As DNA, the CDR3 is TGTGCCAGCAGCTTAGACTGGACTGAAGTACGGGAGCAGTACTTC.

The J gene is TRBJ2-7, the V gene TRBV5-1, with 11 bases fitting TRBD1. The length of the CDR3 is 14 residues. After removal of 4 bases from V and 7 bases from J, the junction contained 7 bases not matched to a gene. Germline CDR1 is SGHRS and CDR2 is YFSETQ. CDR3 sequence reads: CASSPPGQGGEQYF. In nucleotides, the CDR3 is TGCGCCAGCAGCCCGCCGGGACAGGGGGGAGAGCAGTACTTC.

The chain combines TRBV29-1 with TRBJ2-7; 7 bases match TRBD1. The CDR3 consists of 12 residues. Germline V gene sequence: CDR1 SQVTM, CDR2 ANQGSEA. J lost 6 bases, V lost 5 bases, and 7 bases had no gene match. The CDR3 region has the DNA TGCAGCGTTAGACAGGGTTTCGGCGAGCAGTACTTC. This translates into CSVRQGFGEQYF.

The DNA for the CDR3 is TGTGCCAGCAGTGAATATGCAAATATGGCGTACTTC. Translated, it gives CASSEYANMAYF. The V and J genes are TRBV6-1 and TRBJ2-5; D remains unclear. The V end lost 2 bases, the J end lost 13 bases, and 14 bases lay between the germline ends. From germline, CDR1 is MNHNS and CDR2 SASEGT. The CDR3 spans 12 residues.

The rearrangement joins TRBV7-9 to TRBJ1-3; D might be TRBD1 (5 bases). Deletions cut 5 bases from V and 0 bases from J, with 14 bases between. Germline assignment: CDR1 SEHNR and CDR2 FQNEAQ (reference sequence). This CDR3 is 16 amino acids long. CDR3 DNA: TGTGCCAGCAGCCCTACCGGGGGGAGCTCTGGAAACACCATATATTTT. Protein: CASSPTGGSSGNTIYF.

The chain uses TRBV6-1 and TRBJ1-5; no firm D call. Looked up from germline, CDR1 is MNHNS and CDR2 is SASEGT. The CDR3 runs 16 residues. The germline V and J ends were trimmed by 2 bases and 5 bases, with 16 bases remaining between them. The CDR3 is CASSEPSGSGHQPQHF. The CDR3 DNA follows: TGTGCCAGCAGTGAACCCTCGGGAAGTGGTCATCAGCCCCAGCATTTT.

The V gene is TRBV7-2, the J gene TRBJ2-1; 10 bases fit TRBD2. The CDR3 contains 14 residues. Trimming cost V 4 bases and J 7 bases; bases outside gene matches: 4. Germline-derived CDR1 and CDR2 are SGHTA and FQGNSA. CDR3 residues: CASSSRTSGNEQFF. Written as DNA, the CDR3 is TGTGCCAGCAGCTCGAGGACTAGCGGAAATGAGCAGTTCTTC.

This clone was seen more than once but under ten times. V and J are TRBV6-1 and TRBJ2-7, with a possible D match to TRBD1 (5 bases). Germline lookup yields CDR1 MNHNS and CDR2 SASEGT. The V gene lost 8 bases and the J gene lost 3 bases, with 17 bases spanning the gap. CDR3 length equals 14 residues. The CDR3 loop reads CASSQGAEHYEQYF. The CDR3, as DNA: TGTGCCAGCTCCCAAGGGGCGGAACACTACGAGCAGTACTTC.

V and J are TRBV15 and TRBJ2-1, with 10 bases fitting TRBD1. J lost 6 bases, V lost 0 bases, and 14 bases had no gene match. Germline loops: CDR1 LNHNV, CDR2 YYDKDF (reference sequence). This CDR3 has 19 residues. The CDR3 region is CATSRDYGSGTGVGNEQFF. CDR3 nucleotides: TGTGCCACCAGCAGAGACTACGGGTCAGGGACAGGGGTTGGCAATGAGCAGTTCTTC.

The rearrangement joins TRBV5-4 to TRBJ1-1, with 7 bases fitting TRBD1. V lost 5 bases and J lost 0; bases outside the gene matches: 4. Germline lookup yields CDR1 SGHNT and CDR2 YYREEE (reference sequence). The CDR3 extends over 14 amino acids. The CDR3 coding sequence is TGTGCCAGCAGTTCGGACAGGATGAACACTGAAGCTTTCTTT. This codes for CASSSDRMNTEAFF.